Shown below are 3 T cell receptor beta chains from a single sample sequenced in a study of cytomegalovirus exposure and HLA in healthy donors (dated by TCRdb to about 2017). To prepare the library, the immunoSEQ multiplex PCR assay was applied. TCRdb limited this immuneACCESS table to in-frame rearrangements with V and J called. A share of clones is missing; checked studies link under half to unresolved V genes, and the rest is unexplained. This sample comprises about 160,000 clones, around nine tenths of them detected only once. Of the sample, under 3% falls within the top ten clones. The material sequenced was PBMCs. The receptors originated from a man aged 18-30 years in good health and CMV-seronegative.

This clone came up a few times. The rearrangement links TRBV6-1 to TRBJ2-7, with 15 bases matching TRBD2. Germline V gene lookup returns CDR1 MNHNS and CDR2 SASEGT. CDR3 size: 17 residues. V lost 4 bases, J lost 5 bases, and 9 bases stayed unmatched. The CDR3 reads CASSGTSGGATWNEQYV. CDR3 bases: TGTGCCAGCAGTGGGACTAGCGGGGGGGCGACATGGAACGAGCAGTACGTC.

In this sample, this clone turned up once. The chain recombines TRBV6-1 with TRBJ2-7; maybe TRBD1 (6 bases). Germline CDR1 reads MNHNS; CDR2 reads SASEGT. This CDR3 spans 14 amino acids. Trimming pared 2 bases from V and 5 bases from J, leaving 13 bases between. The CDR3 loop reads CASSERAGVHEQYF. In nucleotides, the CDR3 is TGTGCCAGCAGTGAAAGGGCAGGGGTGCACGAGCAGTACTTC.

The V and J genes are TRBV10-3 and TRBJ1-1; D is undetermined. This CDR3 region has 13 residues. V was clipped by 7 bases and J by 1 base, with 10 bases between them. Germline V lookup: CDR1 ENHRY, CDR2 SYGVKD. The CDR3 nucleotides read TGTGCCATCATGCTGGGCGAGAACACTGAAGCTTTCTTT. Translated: CAIMLGENTEAFF.